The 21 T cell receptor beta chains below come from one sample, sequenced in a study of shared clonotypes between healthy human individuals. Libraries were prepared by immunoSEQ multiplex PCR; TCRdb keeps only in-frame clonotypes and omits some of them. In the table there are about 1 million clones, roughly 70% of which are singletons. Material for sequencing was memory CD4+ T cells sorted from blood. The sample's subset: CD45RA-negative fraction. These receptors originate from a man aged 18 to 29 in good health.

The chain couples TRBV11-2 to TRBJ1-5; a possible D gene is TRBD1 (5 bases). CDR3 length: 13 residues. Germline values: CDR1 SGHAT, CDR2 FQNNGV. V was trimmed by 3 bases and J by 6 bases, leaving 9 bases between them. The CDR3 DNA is TGTGCCAGCAGCTTTCAGGGACGTCAGCCCCAGCATTTT. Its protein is CASSFQGRQPQHF.

Here the CDR3 DNA reads TGTGCCAGCAGCTTAGGTCCCGATTACGGGTCGGAGCAGTACTTC. This codes for CASSLGPDYGSEQYF. The J gene is TRBJ2-7, the V gene TRBV7-2; D remains unclear. This CDR3 is 15 amino acids long. V lost 1 base, J lost 7 bases, and 17 bases lay in between. Germline V lookup: CDR1 SGHTA, CDR2 FQGNSA.

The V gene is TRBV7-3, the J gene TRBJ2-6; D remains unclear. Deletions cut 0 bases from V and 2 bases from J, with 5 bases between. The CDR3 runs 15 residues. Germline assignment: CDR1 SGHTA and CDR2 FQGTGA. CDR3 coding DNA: TGTGCCAGCAGCTTAACTAGTGCTGGGGCCAACGTCCTGACTTTC. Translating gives CASSLTSAGANVLTF.

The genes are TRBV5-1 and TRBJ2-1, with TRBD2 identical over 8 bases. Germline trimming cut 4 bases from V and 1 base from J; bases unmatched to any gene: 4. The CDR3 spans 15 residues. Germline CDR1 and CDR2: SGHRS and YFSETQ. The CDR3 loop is CASSPGGASYNEQFF. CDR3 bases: TGCGCCAGCAGCCCCGGGGGGGCTTCCTACAATGAGCAGTTCTTC. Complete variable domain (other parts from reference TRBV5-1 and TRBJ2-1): KAGVTQTPRYLIKTRGQQVTLSCSPISGHRSVSWYQQTPGQGLQFLFEYFSETQRNKGNFPGRFSGRQFSNSRSEMNVSTLELGDSALYLCASSPGGASYNEQFFGPGTRLTVL.

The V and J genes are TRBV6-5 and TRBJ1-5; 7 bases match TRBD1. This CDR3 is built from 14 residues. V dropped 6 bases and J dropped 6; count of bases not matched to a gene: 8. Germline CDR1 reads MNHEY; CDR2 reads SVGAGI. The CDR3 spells CASSLDRAVQPQHF. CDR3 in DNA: TGTGCCAGCAGCTTAGACAGGGCGGTTCAGCCCCAGCATTTT.

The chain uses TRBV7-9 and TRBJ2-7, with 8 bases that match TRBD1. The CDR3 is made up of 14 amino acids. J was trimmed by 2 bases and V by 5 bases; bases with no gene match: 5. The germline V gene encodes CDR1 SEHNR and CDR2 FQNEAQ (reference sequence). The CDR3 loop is CASSPRDRTYEQYF. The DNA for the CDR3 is TGTGCCAGCAGCCCACGGGACAGGACCTACGAGCAGTACTTC.

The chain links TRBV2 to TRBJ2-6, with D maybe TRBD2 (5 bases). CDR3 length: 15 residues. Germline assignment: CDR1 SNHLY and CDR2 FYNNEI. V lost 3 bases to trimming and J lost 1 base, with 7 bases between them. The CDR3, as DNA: TGTGCCAGCAGTGATACGGGATCTGGGGCCAACGTCCTGACTTTC. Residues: CASSDTGSGANVLTF. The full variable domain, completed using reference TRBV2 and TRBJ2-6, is EPEVTQTPSHQVTQMGQEVILRCVPISNHLYFYWYRQILGQKVEFLVSFYNNEISEKSEIFDDQFSVERPDGSNFTLKIRSTKLEDSAMYFCASSDTGSGANVLTFGAGSRLTVL.

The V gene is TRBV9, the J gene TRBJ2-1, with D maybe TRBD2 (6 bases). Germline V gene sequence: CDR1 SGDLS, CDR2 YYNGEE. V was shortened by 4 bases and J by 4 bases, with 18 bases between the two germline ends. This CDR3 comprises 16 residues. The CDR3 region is CASSPQGGGLYNEQFF. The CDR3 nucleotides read TGTGCCAGCAGCCCTCAGGGAGGCGGACTATACAATGAGCAGTTCTTC.

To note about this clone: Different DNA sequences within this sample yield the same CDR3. The CDR3 here is CASSTQGYEQYF. For the CDR3, the DNA is TGCGCCAGCAGCACACAGGGGTACGAGCAGTACTTC. The gene calls are TRBV5-1 and TRBJ2-7; 7 nucleotides match TRBD1. V lost 4 bases and J lost 4; bases outside the gene matches: 2. Germline V gene data show CDR1 as SGHRS and CDR2 as YFSETQ. The CDR3 contains 12 residues.

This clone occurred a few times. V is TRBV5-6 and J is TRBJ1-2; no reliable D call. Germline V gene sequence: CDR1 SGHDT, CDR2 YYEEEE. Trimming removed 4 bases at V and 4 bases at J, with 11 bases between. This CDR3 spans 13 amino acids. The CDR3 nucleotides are TGTGCCAGCAGCCCCCGCCGGGTCTATGGCTACACCTTC. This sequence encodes CASSPRRVYGYTF.

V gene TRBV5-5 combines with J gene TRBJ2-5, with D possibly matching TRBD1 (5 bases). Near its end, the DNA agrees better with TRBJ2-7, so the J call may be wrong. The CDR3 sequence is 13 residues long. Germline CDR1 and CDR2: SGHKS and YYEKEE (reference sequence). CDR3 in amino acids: CASSSQGTHEQYF. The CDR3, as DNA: TGTGCCAGCAGCTCGCAGGGTACCCACGAGCAGTACTTC.

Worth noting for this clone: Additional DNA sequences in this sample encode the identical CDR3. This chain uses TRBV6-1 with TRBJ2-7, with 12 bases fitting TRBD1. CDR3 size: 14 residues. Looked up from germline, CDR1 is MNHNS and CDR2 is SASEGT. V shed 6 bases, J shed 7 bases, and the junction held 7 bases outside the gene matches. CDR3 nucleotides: TGTGCCAGCAGCCCGGGACAGGGGGCTGGGGAGCAGTACTTC. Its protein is CASSPGQGAGEQYF.

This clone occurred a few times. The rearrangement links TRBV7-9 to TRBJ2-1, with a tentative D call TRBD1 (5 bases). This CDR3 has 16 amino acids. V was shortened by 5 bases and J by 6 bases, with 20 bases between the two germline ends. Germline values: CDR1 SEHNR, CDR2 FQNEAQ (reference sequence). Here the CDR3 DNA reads TGTGCCAGCAGCCCAGGAGCAGGGCTAGTGGGCAATGAGCAGTTCTTC. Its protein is CASSPGAGLVGNEQFF.

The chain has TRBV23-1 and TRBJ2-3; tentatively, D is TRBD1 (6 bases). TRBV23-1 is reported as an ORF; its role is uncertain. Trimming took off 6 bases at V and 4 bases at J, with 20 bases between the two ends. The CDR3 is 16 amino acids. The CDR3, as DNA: TGCGCCAGCAGCCCCCGGGCAGGGGTGAGTCCAGATACGCAGTATTTT. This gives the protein CASSPRAGVSPDTQYF.

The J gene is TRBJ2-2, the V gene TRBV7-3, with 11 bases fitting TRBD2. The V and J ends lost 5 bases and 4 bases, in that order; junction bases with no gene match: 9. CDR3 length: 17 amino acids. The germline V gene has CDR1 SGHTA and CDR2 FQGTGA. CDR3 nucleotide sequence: TGTGCCAGCAGCCCGACTAGCGGGGCCCTAAGCACCGGGGAGCTGTTTTTT. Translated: CASSPTSGALSTGELFF.

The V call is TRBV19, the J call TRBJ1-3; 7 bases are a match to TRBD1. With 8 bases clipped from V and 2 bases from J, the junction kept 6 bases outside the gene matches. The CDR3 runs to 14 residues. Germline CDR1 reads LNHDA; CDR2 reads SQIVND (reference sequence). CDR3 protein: CASDDRVTGNTIYF. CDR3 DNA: TGTGCCAGTGATGACAGGGTAACTGGAAACACCATATATTTT.

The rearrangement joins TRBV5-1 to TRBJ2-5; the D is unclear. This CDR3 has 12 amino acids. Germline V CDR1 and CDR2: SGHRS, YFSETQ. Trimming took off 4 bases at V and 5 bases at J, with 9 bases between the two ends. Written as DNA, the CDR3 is TGCGCCAGCAGCCCAGGATGGGAGACCCAGTACTTC. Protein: CASSPGWETQYF.

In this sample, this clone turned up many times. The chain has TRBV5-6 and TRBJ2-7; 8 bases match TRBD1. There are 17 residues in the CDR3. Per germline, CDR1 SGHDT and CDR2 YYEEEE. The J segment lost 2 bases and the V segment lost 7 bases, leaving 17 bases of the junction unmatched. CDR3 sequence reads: CASLERRTGRFPYEQYF. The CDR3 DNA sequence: TGTGCCAGCCTAGAGAGGAGGACAGGGAGGTTTCCCTACGAGCAGTACTTC.

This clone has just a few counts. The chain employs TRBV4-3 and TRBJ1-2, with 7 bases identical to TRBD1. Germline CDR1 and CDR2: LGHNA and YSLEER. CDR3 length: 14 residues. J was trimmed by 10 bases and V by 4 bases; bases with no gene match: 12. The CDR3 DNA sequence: TGCGCCAGCAGCCCCGGGACAGTCGAAAGATACTACACCTTC. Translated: CASSPGTVERYYTF.

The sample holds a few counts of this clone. The CDR3 region has the DNA TGTGCCTGGAGCCGGGGGCGGTCTCTAGCCAAAAACGACATTCAGTACTTC. Amino acids: CAWSRGRSLAKNDIQYF. This sequence joins TRBV30 and TRBJ2-4; TRBD1 or TRBD2 may be the D gene (6 bases each). The ends were cut back, 3 bases at V and 8 bases at J, with 26 bases in the middle. The CDR3 consists of 17 residues. Germline-derived CDR1 and CDR2 are GTSNPN and SVGIG (reference sequence).

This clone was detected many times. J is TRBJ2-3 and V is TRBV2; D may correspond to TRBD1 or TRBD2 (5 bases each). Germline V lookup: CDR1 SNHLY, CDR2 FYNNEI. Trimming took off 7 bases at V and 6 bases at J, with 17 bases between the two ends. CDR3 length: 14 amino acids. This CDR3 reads CASILGAASDTQYF. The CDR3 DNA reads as TGTGCCAGCATTCTCGGGGCGGCCTCGGATACGCAGTATTTT.